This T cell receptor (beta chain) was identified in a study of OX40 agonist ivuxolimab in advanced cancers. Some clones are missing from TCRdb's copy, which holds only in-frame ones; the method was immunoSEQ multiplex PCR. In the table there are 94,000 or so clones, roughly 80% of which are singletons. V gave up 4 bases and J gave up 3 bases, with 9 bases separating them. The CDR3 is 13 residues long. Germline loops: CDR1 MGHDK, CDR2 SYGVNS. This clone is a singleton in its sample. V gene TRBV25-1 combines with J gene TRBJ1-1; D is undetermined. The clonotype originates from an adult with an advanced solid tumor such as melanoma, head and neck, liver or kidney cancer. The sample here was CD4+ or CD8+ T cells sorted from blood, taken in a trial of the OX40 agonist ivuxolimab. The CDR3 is CASSGGTYTEAFF. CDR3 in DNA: TGTGCCAGCAGTGGCGGCACGTACACTGAAGCTTTCTTT.